This T cell receptor beta chain stems from a study of T cell responses to AZD1222 COVID-19 vaccine. This clone was seen more than once but under ten times. The CDR3 spans 20 residues. CDR1 is SGHVT, CDR2 SQSDAQ, per germline. The ends lost 3 bases at V and 0 bases at J; junction bases unmatched: 17. TCRdb keeps only in-frame clones here, not all; method: immunoSEQ multiplex PCR. The data hold 100,000 to 120,000 clones, with approximately 94% observed a single time. The TCR was taken from an adult who received the AZD1222 COVID-19 vaccine. The V and J genes are TRBV7-4 and TRBJ1-3; 7 positions agree with TRBD1. Sequenced material: peripheral blood, taken 28 days after the second AZD1222 dose. CDR3 DNA sequence: TGTGCCAGCAGCTTCTGTATTGAGGGGGCCCCGCAAAGCTCTGGAAACACCATATATTTT. Protein product: CASSFCIEGAPQSSGNTIYF.